Listed below are T cell receptor beta chains from one sample, sequenced in a study of T cell repertoires in cytomegalovirus infection. The antigens of these receptors remain unknown. TCRdb called the reads again in MiXCR, with one record for every CDR3 protein. The table lists about 900,000 distinct CDR3 sequences, about a third of them singletons, with roughly 13% in the top ten. Sequenced material: cultured CD8+ T cells from PBMCs, taken from culture after CMV antigen stimulation. These receptor sequences come from a human donor in good health (CMV status not recorded). Some clones in this sample may be carry-over from other donors' samples. The CDR3 runs from the conserved cysteine through the conserved F or W. The D gene is left open where the match is weak. Size tells how often a clone was seen (once, few, many) or the class of an expanded clone, and some rows leave it out.

d_call j_call clone_size v_call cdr3_aa cdr3_nt
NA TRBJ2-2 NA TRBV29-1 CSVEEGGGELFF TGCAGCGTTGAGGAGGGGGGCGGGGAGCTGTTTTTT
TRBD1 TRBJ1-2 NA TRBV20-1 CSARTGTGTSGYTF TGCAGTGCTAGAACCGGGACAGGGACTTCTGGCTACACCTTC
NA TRBJ2-2 NA TRBV6-1 CASSGVGHSGTGELFF TGTGCCAGCAGTGGAGTGGGGCATAGTGGCACCGGGGAGCTGTTTTTT
NA TRBJ1-1 few TRBV6-1 CASSDGANTEAFF TGTGCCAGCAGTGATGGGGCTAACACTGAAGCTTTCTTT
NA TRBJ1-2 few TRBV12-5 CASGVGGHQPYGYTF TGTGCTAGTGGCGTAGGGGGTCATCAACCTTATGGCTACACCTTC
TRBD1 TRBJ2-7 NA TRBV6-2/TRBV6-3 CASNGRDRGPYEQYF TGTGCCAGCAACGGCCGGGACAGGGGCCCCTACGAGCAGTACTTC
NA TRBJ2-7 many TRBV5-1 CASSLDYYSSYEQYF TGCGCCAGCAGCTTGGATTACTACTCCTCCTACGAGCAGTACTTC
TRBD2 TRBJ2-1 NA TRBV4-1 CASTSTSGVAYNEQFF TGCGCCAGCACATCAACTAGCGGGGTGGCCTACAATGAGCAGTTCTTC
NA TRBJ2-3 NA TRBV20-1 CSAPLGGGYITDTQYF TGCAGTGCCCCTCTGGGAGGGGGTTATATCACAGATACGCAGTATTTT
TRBD1 TRBJ2-7 NA TRBV7-6 CASSLTPGTDEQYF TGTGCCAGCAGCTTAACCCCAGGGACAGACGAGCAGTACTTC
TRBD1 TRBJ2-7 few TRBV20-1 CSARGGQGAVTYEQYF TGCAGTGCTAGAGGGGGCCAGGGGGCGGTAACCTACGAGCAGTACTTC
NA TRBJ2-2 NA TRBV9 CASSALNSGELFF TGTGCCAGCAGCGCCCTAAACTCCGGGGAGCTGTTTTTT
NA TRBJ1-6 NA TRBV6-5 CASSFLTQGWEPLHF TGTGCCAGCAGTTTCCTCACACAGGGATGGGAGCCCCTCCACTTT
TRBD1 TRBJ2-1 few TRBV7-9 CASSSPRDRVGNEQFF TGTGCCAGCAGCTCCCCCCGGGACAGGGTCGGGAATGAGCAGTTCTTC
NA TRBJ1-1 NA TRBV7-2 CVSRVELGNTEAFF TGTGTCAGCAGGGTAGAGTTGGGCAACACTGAAGCTTTCTTT
TRBD2 TRBJ2-1 NA TRBV4-2 CASSQDISGVYNEQFF TGTGCCAGCAGCCAAGATATAAGCGGGGTCTACAATGAGCAGTTCTTC
NA TRBJ1-1 NA TRBV19 CASSMKGMNTEAFF TGTGCCAGTAGTATGAAGGGGATGAACACTGAAGCTTTCTTT
TRBD1 TRBJ1-6 NA TRBV4-1 CASSPPQGANSPLHF TGCGCCAGCAGCCCTCCACAGGGGGCGAATTCACCCCTCCACTTT
TRBD1 TRBJ1-1 few TRBV9 CASSVPLQGGGGEAFF TGTGCCAGCAGCGTACCGTTACAGGGGGGTGGGGGTGAAGCTTTCTTT
NA TRBJ2-5 NA TRBV7-9 CASSSNREWETQYF TGTGCCAGCAGCAGCAACAGGGAGTGGGAGACCCAGTACTTC
TRBD2 TRBJ2-5 many TRBV7-2 CASSLGAGGRVETQYF TGTGCCAGCAGCTTAGGAGCGGGGGGGAGGGTGGAGACCCAGTACTTC
NA TRBJ1-5 few TRBV5-8 CASSLMGGSNQPQHF TGTGCCAGCAGCTTGATGGGGGGAAGCAATCAGCCCCAGCATTTT
NA TRBJ1-1 NA TRBV5-1 CASSLGSDEPGTEAFF TGCGCCAGCAGCTTGGGGTCGGATGAACCCGGCACTGAAGCTTTCTTT
NA TRBJ2-2 NA TRBV6-5 CASSYSTSGAGELFF TGTGCCAGCAGTTACTCAACCTCAGGGGCCGGGGAGCTGTTTTTT
TRBD1 TRBJ1-2 few TRBV15 CATGTSGTANYGYTF TGTGCCACCGGCACCTCCGGGACAGCAAACTATGGCTACACCTTC
TRBD1 TRBJ1-2 few TRBV27 CASATSGQGFYPTF TGTGCCAGTGCGACCTCGGGACAGGGCTTTTATCCCACCTTC
TRBD2 TRBJ2-1 NA TRBV7-9 CASSLPAGAGGNEQFF TGTGCCAGCAGCTTACCCGCCGGGGCGGGGGGCAATGAGCAGTTCTTC
NA TRBJ1-1 many TRBV7-2 CASSWDLMNTEAFF TGTGCCAGCAGCTGGGATCTCATGAACACTGAAGCTTTCTTT
NA TRBJ2-2 NA TRBV7-2 CASSLGLAYIGELFF TGTGCCAGCAGCTTAGGTCTAGCGTACATCGGGGAGCTGTTTTTT
NA TRBJ1-1 many TRBV4-3 CASSPSRAQNTEAFF TGCGCCAGCAGCCCCTCCAGGGCCCAGAACACTGAAGCTTTCTTT
TRBD1 TRBJ2-2 NA TRBV4-1 CASSPIPGTANTGELFF TGCGCCAGCAGCCCCATTCCCGGGACAGCGAACACCGGGGAGCTGTTTTTT
TRBD1 TRBJ2-1 NA TRBV27 CASHHRGSNEQFF TGTGCCAGCCATCACAGGGGTTCCAATGAGCAGTTCTTC
NA TRBJ2-1 NA TRBV12-5 CASGLASDNNTYNEQFF TGTGCTAGTGGTTTGGCATCGGACAACAATACCTACAATGAGCAGTTCTTC
TRBD1 TRBJ1-1 few TRBV24-1 CATSDDRESTEAFF TGTGCCACCAGTGATGACAGGGAGAGCACTGAAGCTTTCTTT
NA TRBJ2-1 NA TRBV5-4 CASSSRTVGNNEQFF TGTGCCAGCAGCTCTCGGACCGTCGGGAACAATGAGCAGTTCTTC
NA TRBJ1-5 NA TRBV28 CASRARYSNQPQHF TGTGCCAGCAGGGCCAGGTATAGCAATCAGCCCCAGCATTTT
TRBD2 TRBJ2-3 few TRBV5-1 CASSPEAGGPDTQYF TGCGCCAGCAGCCCCGAGGCGGGGGGACCAGATACGCAGTATTTT
NA TRBJ2-7 NA TRBV10-2 CTSSESTYTGRWYEQYF TGCACCAGCAGTGAGTCGACCTATACAGGGAGATGGTACGAGCAGTACTTC
NA TRBJ1-2 NA TRBV28 CASTLEGGLGYTF TGTGCCAGCACCCTTGAGGGGGGGCTTGGCTACACCTTC
NA TRBJ1-1 many TRBV7-9 CASSHQRDGTEAFF TGTGCCAGCAGCCACCAGAGGGATGGGACTGAAGCTTTCTTT
NA TRBJ1-2 NA TRBV6-6 CASSYGAGVGYTF TGTGCCAGCAGTTACGGGGCAGGGGTTGGCTACACCTTC
NA TRBJ1-5 NA TRBV19 CASSMRRQINQPQHF TGTGCCAGTAGTATGCGTCGACAGATCAATCAGCCCCAGCATTTT
TRBD1 TRBJ2-1 NA TRBV6-2/TRBV6-3 CASSYEGQVYNEQFF TGTGCCAGCAGTTACGAGGGACAGGTCTACAATGAGCAGTTCTTC
NA TRBJ2-3 few TRBV27 CASSFTLADTQYF TGTGCCAGCAGTTTCACCCTAGCAGATACGCAGTATTTT
NA TRBJ1-5 few TRBV7-8 CASRLDIRKDQPQHF TGTGCCAGCAGGTTAGATATTAGGAAGGATCAGCCCCAGCATTTT
NA TRBJ1-2 NA TRBV10-2 CASKGGGQGRGYTF TGCGCCAGCAAGGGGGGTGGGCAGGGCCGCGGCTACACCTTC
NA TRBJ2-3 NA TRBV27 CASSFGGIDTQYF TGTGCCAGCAGTTTCGGGGGAATAGATACGCAGTATTTT
TRBD1 TRBJ2-1 few TRBV4-2 CASSQDPQGAFEQFF TGTGCCAGCAGCCAAGACCCACAGGGGGCTTTTGAGCAGTTCTTC
TRBD1 TRBJ1-3 NA TRBV6-2/TRBV6-3 CASSYPPGTVGNTIYF TGTGCCAGCAGTTACCCGCCCGGGACAGTTGGAAACACCATATATTTT
TRBD2 TRBJ2-1 NA TRBV6-1 CASSFWGGNEQFF TGTGCCAGCAGTTTTTGGGGGGGGAATGAGCAGTTCTTC
TRBD1 TRBJ1-1 few TRBV28 CASRLPGTGEVAFF TGTGCCAGCAGGCTCCCCGGGACAGGTGAAGTGGCTTTCTTT
NA TRBJ2-7 NA TRBV20-1 CSASARDSISYEQYF TGCAGTGCTAGTGCCCGGGACTCCATTTCCTACGAGCAGTACTTC
NA TRBJ2-7 few TRBV7-8 CASSVYTFVEQYF TGTGCCAGCAGCGTATACACCTTCGTGGAGCAGTACTTC
NA TRBJ2-5 NA TRBV14 CASSGPGTPRGTQYF TGTGCCAGCAGCGGACCGGGCACACCCAGGGGGACCCAGTACTTC
TRBD2 TRBJ2-2 few TRBV5-1 CASSPGSGGNGELFF TGCGCCAGCAGCCCTGGTAGCGGGGGAAACGGGGAGCTGTTTTTT
TRBD2 TRBJ2-5 few TRBV7-9 CASSPRTSGGASVVETQYF TGTGCCAGCAGCCCGCGGACTAGCGGGGGGGCCTCGGTAGTGGAGACCCAGTACTTC
NA TRBJ1-2 NA TRBV27 CASRLAANYRYTF TGTGCCAGCAGGTTGGCGGCTAACTATCGCTACACCTTC
NA TRBJ2-1 NA TRBV27 CASSLSLGSNEQFF TGTGCCAGCAGTTTATCCCTTGGATCTAATGAGCAGTTCTTC
NA TRBJ1-2 many TRBV7-2 CASSDRDRLIYGYTF TGTGCCAGCAGCGACCGGGACCGGCTTATCTATGGCTACACCTTC